This T cell receptor (beta chain) was captured by sequencing in a study of shared clonotypes between healthy human individuals. Study in general: Three plates were used per donor for CD4 naive, three for CD4 memory, two for CD8 naive and one for CD8 memory. Findings and limits, study-wide: Sorted-subset sequencing, rarefaction showed, was incomplete despite large depth. It was only blood that was sampled, and tissue repertoires likely differ.

Here immunoSEQ multiplex PCR was the method, and the copy in TCRdb shows in-frame clones only, minus some. The sample yields roughly 1,500,000 clones, around 98% seen once. The germline V gene encodes CDR1 SGHTS and CDR2 YDEGEE. V lost 2 bases to trimming and J lost 0 bases, with 15 bases between them. The CDR3 totals 17 residues. A note on this clone: The antigen is undetermined.

The receptor's source is a man younger than 40 in good health. The specimen sequenced was naive CD4+ T cells sorted from blood. Subset of the sample: CD45RA+ positively selected. The gene calls are TRBV5-8 and TRBJ2-1; D is uncertain. The chain's CDR3 is CASSFLMQTSSYNEQFF. Here the CDR3 DNA reads TGTGCCAGCAGCTTCTTGATGCAAACGAGCTCCTACAATGAGCAGTTCTTC. Using reference TRBV5-8 and TRBJ2-1 for the parts outside the CDR3, the full variable domain is EAGVTQSPTHLIKTRGQQATLRCSPISGHTSVYWYQQALGLGLQFLLWYDEGEERNRGNFPPRFSGRQFPNYSSELNVNALELEDSALYLCASSFLMQTSSYNEQFFGPGTRLTVL.